Below are 16 T cell receptor beta chains sequenced from a single sample in a study of graft-versus-host responses after intestinal transplantation. The antigens these receptors bind are not known. The table came from immunoSEQ multiplex PCR; TCRdb's copy has only in-frame clones and leaves some out. The data contain around 120,000 clones, around nine tenths of them singletons. Sample: unstimulated CD4+ T cells sorted from spleen or lymph node cells, taken before intestinal transplant. Receptors originate from a human donor who received an intestinal transplant.

This chain links TRBV7-2 with TRBJ2-1, with 10 bases fitting TRBD1. CDR1 is SGHTA and CDR2 is FQGNSA in the germline V gene. This CDR3 region has 16 residues. The J segment lost 8 bases and the V segment lost 5 bases, leaving 12 bases of the junction unmatched. CDR3 coding DNA: TGTGCCAGCAGCCACCGGGACAGGGGAGGGGGGGATGAGCAGTTCTTC. Protein: CASSHRDRGGGDEQFF. Together with reference TRBV7-2 and TRBJ2-1, the CDR3 gives the full variable domain: GAGVSQSPSNKVTEKGKDVELRCDPISGHTALYWYRQSLGQGLEFLIYFQGNSAPDKSGLPSDRFSAERTGGSVSTLTIQRTQQEDSAVYLCASSHRDRGGGDEQFFGPGTRLTVL.

This clone has only one observation. One junction end does not reproduce the germline sequence, and a read error may be involved. This chain uses TRBV9 with TRBJ2-3; 7 bases align to TRBD2. Germline V gene data show CDR1 as SGDLS and CDR2 as YYNGEE. The CDR3 has 15 amino acids. CDR3 DNA: TGTGCCGGCAGCACGGGGGGATGGAACACAGATACGCAGTATTTT. Translating it yields CAGSTGGWNTDTQYF.

The V gene is TRBV4-2, the J gene TRBJ2-3; 12 nucleotides line up with TRBD2. The ends lost 2 bases at V and 4 bases at J; junction bases unmatched: 4. CDR3 length: 16 residues. CDR1 is LGHNA and CDR2 is YNFKEQ in the germline V gene. The CDR3 DNA follows: TGTGCCAGCAGCCAACCACTAGCGGGAGGCCCAGATACGCAGTATTTT. Amino acids: CASSQPLAGGPDTQYF.

The J gene is TRBJ2-1, the V gene TRBV5-4; tentative D call: TRBD2 (5 bases). V was cut by 0 bases and J by 7 bases, with 14 bases left in between. CDR1 and CDR2 from the germline V gene are SGHNT and YYREEE (reference sequence). This CDR3 spans 15 amino acids. The CDR3: CASSLALGGKNEQFF. The CDR3 nucleotides are TGTGCCAGCAGCTTGGCCCTTGGAGGTAAAAATGAGCAGTTCTTC.

The V call is TRBV6-5, the J call TRBJ2-7; TRBD1 is a possible D gene (6 bases). The CDR3 is 14 residues long. From germline, CDR1 is MNHEY and CDR2 SVGAGI. V was cut by 2 bases and J by 5 bases, with 13 bases left in between. The CDR3: CASSYAEYRDEQYF. CDR3 DNA: TGTGCCAGCAGTTACGCCGAATACAGGGACGAGCAGTACTTC.

The chain uses TRBV6-5 and TRBJ1-1, with TRBD1 matching over 9 bases. The CDR3 has 14 residues. After removal of 6 bases from V and 5 bases from J, the junction contained 7 bases not matched to a gene. Germline CDR1 MNHEY, CDR2 SVGAGI. The CDR3 DNA sequence: TGTGCCAGCAGGGTGGGGACAGGGAGGACTGAAGCTTTCTTT. As protein: CASRVGTGRTEAFF.

The chain carries TRBV19 and TRBJ1-5, with D possibly TRBD1 on 5 matching bases. V lost 11 bases, J lost 3 bases, and 14 bases lay in between. CDR3 length: 13 residues. Per the germline V gene, CDR1 is LNHDA and CDR2 is SQIVND (reference sequence). CDR3 amino acids: CAAQSGINQPQHF. Here the CDR3 DNA reads TGTGCCGCCCAATCAGGGATCAATCAGCCCCAGCATTTT.

This chain connects TRBV5-4 to TRBJ2-7; D possibly corresponds to TRBD1 (5 bases). The CDR3 totals 12 residues. Germline CDR1 is SGHNT and CDR2 is YYREEE (reference sequence). V was cut by 2 bases and J by 6 bases, with 9 bases left in between. The CDR3 reads CASSFSRGEQYF. CDR3 nucleotides: TGTGCCAGCAGCTTTTCTAGGGGCGAGCAGTACTTC.

The V and J genes are TRBV11-2 and TRBJ2-5; 9 bases are a match to TRBD1. Germline trimming cut 5 bases from V and 3 bases from J; bases unmatched to any gene: 7. This CDR3 contains 15 residues. Looked up from germline, CDR1 is SGHAT and CDR2 is FQNNGV. CDR3 DNA sequence: TGTGCCAGCAGCCCTATCCGGGACAGGGAAGAGACCCAGTACTTC. Its translation is CASSPIRDREETQYF.

The chain couples TRBV4-3 to TRBJ1-2, with 10 bases fitting TRBD1. This CDR3 comprises 14 residues. CDR1 LGHNA and CDR2 YSLEER come from the germline V gene. Trimming cost V 2 bases and J 6 bases; bases outside gene matches: 3. This CDR3 is CASSQRTGGHGYTF. CDR3 in DNA: TGCGCCAGCAGCCAACGGACAGGGGGTCATGGCTACACCTTC.

This chain connects TRBV4-2 to TRBJ2-1; D may be TRBD2 (6 bases). This CDR3 has 16 residues. V was pared by 5 bases and J by 9 bases, with 23 bases between. Germline V lookup: CDR1 LGHNA, CDR2 YNFKEQ. The CDR3 DNA reads TGTGCCAGCAGCACCCCCGGGGGAGACAGTCGGAGTGAGCAGTTCTTC. This translates into CASSTPGGDSRSEQFF.

The chain combines TRBV5-1 with TRBJ1-1; no definite D call. This CDR3 has 13 residues. V lost 4 bases, J lost 5 bases, and 12 bases lay in between. Germline assignment: CDR1 SGHRS and CDR2 YFSETQ. The DNA for the CDR3 is TGCGCCAGCAGCCTAGAGCCTGGGACTGAAGCTTTCTTT. It translates to CASSLEPGTEAFF.

The V call is TRBV18, the J call TRBJ1-3, with D possibly being TRBD1 (6 bases). The CDR3 is 16 residues long. In germline, CDR1 is KGHSH, CDR2 LQKENI. The V end lost 6 bases, the J end lost 0 bases, and 15 bases lay between the germline ends. CDR3 residues: CASSYSGVDSGNTIYF. The CDR3 DNA sequence: TGTGCCAGCTCGTATTCAGGGGTCGACTCTGGAAACACCATATATTTT.

The rearrangement uses TRBV10-2 and TRBJ2-5, with no clear D. V shed 6 bases and J shed 0 bases, with 14 bases lying between them. From germline, CDR1 is WSHSY and CDR2 SAAADI. This CDR3 contains 15 residues. The CDR3 region has the DNA TGCGCCAGCAGACCACTCCGTCTAGACCAAGAGACCCAGTACTTC. The encoded protein is CASRPLRLDQETQYF.

A word on this clone: Other DNA variants within this sample encode the same CDR3. The chain links TRBV25-1 to TRBJ2-5; a weak D match, TRBD2 (5 bases). The CDR3 runs 13 residues. V was clipped by 4 bases and J by 2 bases, with 8 bases between them. Germline V gene data show CDR1 as MGHDK and CDR2 as SYGVNS. CDR3 loop: CASSATGQETQYF. In nucleotides, the CDR3 is TGTGCCAGCAGTGCCACGGGGCAAGAGACCCAGTACTTC.

The gene calls are TRBV28 and TRBJ1-4; 7 bases align to TRBD1. Germline CDR1 MDHEN, CDR2 SYDVKM. The CDR3 spans 15 residues. V lost 3 bases and J lost 5; bases outside the gene matches: 6. CDR3 in DNA: TGTGCCAGCAGTTTCGGAGACAGGGCAAATGAAAAACTGTTTTTT. This encodes CASSFGDRANEKLFF.